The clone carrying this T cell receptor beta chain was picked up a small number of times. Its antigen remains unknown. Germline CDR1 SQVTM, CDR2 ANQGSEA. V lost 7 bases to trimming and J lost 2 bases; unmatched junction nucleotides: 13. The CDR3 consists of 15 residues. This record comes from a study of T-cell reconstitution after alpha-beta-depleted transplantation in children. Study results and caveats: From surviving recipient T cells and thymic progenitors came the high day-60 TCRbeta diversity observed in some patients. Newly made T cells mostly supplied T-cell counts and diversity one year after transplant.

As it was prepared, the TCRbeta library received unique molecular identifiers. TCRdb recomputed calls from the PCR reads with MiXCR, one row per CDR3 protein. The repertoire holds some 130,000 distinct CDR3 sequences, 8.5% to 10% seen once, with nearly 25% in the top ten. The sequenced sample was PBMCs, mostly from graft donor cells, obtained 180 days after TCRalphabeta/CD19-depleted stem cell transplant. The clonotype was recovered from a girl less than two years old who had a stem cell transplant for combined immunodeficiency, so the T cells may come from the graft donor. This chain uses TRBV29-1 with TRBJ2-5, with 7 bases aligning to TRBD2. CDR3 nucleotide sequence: TGCAGCGCCTCCCGCTTTGCGGGGGTTCAAGAGACCCAGTACTTC. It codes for CSASRFAGVQETQYF.